The T cell receptor beta chain described here comes from a study of spatial heterogeneity in lung cancer. Study-level results: Tumor mutation count correlated with how many alpha and beta TCRs expanded intratumorally.

TCRdb called the 5' RACE reads again in MiXCR, with one record for every CDR3 protein. This sample has roughly 16,000 distinct CDR3 sequences; roughly 6% occur once, and the top ten carry about 6.8%. Germline CDR1 is DFQATT and CDR2 is SNEGSKA (reference sequence). The CDR3 is 16 residues long. Between the trimmed V and J ends, which lost 0 bases and 2 bases, there was a span of 17 bases. By share of the sample, this clonotype is medium-sized. Its antigen is unidentified. Time point given: sample taken at primary tumor resection. The source material was lung tumor tissue, sampled at surgery. The source is a male donor with early-stage non-small cell lung cancer. The genes are TRBV20-1 and TRBJ2-7; TRBD1 is a possible D gene (6 bases). The CDR3 reads CSARDRSWTVAYEQYF. CDR3 nucleotide sequence: TGCAGTGCTAGAGATCGCTCGTGGACAGTAGCCTACGAGCAGTACTTC.